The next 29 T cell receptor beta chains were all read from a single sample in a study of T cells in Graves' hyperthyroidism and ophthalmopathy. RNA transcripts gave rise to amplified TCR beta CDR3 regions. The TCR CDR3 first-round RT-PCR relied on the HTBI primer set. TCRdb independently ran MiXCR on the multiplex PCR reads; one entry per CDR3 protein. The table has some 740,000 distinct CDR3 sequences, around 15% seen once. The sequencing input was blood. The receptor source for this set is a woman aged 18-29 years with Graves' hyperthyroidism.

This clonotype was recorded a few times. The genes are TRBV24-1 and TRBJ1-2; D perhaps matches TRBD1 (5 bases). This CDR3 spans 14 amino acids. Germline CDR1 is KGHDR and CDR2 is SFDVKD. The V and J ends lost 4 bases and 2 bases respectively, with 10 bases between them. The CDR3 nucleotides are TGTGCCACCAGTGACTCAGGGTTGAACTATGGCTACACCTTC. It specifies CATSDSGLNYGYTF.

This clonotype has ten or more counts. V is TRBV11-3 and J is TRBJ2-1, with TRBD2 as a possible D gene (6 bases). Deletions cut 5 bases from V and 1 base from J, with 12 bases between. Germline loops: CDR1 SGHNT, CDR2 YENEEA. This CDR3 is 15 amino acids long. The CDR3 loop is CASSLGTHSYNEQFF. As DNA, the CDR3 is TGTGCCAGCAGCCTCGGGACTCATTCCTACAATGAGCAGTTCTTC.

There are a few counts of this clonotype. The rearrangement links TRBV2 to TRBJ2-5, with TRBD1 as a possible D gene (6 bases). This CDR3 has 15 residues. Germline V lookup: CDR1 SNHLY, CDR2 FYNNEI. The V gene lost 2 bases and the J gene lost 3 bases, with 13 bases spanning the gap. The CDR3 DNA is TGTGCCAGCAGTGAAAGGATGGCAGGGGAAGAGACCCAGTACTTC. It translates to CASSERMAGEETQYF.

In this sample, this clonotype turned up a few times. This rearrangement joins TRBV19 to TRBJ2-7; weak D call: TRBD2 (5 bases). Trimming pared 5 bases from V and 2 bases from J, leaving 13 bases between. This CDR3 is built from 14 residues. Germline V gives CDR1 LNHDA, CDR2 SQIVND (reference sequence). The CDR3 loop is CASSVRGLTYEQYF. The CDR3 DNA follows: TGTGCCAGTAGTGTTCGGGGATTAACCTACGAGCAGTACTTC.

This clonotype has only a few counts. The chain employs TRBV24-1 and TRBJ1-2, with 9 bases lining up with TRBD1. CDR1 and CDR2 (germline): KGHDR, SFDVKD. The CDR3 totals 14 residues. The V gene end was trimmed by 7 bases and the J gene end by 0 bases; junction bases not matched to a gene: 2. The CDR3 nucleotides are TGTGCCACCAGGGGACAGGGAGCTAACTATGGCTACACCTTC. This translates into CATRGQGANYGYTF.

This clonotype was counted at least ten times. The CDR3 here is CASSSKQGTDTQYF. CDR3 DNA sequence: TGTGCCAGCAGTTCTAAACAGGGAACAGATACGCAGTATTTT. The chain uses TRBV28 and TRBJ2-3; tentatively, D is TRBD1 (6 bases). This CDR3 is 14 amino acids long. CDR1 MDHEN and CDR2 SYDVKM come from the germline V gene. Trimming cost V 4 bases and J 3 bases, with 11 bases left between them.

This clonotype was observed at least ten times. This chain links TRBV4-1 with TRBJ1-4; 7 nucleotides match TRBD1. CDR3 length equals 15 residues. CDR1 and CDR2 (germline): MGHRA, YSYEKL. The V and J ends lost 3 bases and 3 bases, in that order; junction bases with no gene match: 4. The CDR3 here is CASSQSGTANEKLFF. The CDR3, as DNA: TGCGCCAGCAGCCAGTCTGGGACAGCTAATGAAAAACTGTTTTTT.

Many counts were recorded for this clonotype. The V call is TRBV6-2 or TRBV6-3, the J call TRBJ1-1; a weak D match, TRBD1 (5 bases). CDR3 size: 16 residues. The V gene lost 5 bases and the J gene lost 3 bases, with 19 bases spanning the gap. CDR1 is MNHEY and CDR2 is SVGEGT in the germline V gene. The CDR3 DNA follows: TGTGCCAGCAGTCCGACAGACCTACCGGGGTACACTGAAGCTTTCTTT. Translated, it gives CASSPTDLPGYTEAFF.

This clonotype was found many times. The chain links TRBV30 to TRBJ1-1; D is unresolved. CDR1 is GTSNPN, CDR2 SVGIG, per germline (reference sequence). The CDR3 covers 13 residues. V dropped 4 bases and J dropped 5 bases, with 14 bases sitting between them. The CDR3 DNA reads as TGTGCCTGGACCTCAAGTGGTGGAACTGAAGCTTTCTTT. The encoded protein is CAWTSSGGTEAFF.

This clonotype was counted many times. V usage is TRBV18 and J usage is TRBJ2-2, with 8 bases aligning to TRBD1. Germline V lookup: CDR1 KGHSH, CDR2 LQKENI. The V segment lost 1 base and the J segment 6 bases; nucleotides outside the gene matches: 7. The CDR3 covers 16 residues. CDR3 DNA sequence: TGTGCCAGCTCACCACGAGGACAGGGTGGAGCCGGGGAGCTGTTTTTT. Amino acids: CASSPRGQGGAGELFF.

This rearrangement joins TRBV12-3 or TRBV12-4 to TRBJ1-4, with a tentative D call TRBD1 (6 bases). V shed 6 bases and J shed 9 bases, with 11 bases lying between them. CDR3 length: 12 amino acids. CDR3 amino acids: CASSPGAQKLFF. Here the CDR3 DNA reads TGTGCCAGCAGCCCGGGGGCCCAAAAACTGTTTTTT.

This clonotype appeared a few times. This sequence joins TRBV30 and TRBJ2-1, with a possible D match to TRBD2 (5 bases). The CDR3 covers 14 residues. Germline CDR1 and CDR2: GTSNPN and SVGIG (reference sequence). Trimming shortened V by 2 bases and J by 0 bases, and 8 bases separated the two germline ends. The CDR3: CAWSRRDSYNEQFF. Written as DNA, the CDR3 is TGTGCCTGGAGTCGACGGGACTCCTACAATGAGCAGTTCTTC.

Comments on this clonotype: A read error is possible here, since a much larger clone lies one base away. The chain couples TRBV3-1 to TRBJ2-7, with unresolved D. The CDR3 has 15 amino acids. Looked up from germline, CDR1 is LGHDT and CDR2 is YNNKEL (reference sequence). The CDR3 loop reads CASRQRSRAPNEQYF. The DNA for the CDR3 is TGTGCCAGCCGCCAGAGGTCCCGGGCCCCCAACGAGCAGTACTTC.

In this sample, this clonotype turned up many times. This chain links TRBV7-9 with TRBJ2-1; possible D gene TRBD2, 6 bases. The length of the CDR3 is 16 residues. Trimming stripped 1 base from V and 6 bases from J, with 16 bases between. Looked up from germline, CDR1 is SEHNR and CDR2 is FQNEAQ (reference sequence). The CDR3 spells CASSLGIGSGGNEQFF. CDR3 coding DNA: TGTGCCAGCAGCTTAGGGATCGGGAGTGGGGGCAATGAGCAGTTCTTC.

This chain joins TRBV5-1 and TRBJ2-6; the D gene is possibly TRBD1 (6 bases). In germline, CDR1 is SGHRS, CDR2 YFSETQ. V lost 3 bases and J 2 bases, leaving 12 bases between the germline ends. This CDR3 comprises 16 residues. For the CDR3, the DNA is TGCGCCAGCAGCTCCAAATCAGGGGCTGGGGCCAACGTCCTGACTTTC. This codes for CASSSKSGAGANVLTF. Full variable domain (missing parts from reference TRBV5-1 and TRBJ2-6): KAGVTQTPRYLIKTRGQQVTLSCSPISGHRSVSWYQQTPGQGLQFLFEYFSETQRNKGNFPGRFSGRQFSNSRSEMNVSTLELGDSALYLCASSSKSGAGANVLTFGAGSRLTVL.

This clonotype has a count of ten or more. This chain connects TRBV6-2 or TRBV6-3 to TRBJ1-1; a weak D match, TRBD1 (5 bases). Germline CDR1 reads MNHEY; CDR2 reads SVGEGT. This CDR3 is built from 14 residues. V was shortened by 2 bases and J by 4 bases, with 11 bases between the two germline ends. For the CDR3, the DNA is TGTGCCAGCAGTTACCCAGGGCCGGGCACTGAAGCTTTCTTT. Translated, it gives CASSYPGPGTEAFF.

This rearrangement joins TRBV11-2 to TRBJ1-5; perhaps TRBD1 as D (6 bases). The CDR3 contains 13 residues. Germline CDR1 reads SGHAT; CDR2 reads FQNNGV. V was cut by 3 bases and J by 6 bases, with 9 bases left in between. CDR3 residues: CASSLGAAQPQHF. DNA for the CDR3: TGTGCCAGCAGCTTGGGGGCCGCTCAGCCCCAGCATTTT.

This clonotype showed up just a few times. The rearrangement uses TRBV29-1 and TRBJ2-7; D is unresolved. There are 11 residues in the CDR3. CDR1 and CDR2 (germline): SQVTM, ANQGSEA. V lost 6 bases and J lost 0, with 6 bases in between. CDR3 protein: CSVLISYEQYF. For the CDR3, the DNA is TGCAGCGTCCTAATCTCCTACGAGCAGTACTTC.

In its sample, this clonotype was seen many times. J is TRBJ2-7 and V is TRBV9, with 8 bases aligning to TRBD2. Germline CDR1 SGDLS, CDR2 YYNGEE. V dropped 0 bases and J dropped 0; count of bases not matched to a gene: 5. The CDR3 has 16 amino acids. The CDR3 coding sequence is TGTGCCAGCAGCGTAGATGCTAGCGGGTCCTCCTACGAGCAGTACTTC. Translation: CASSVDASGSSYEQYF.

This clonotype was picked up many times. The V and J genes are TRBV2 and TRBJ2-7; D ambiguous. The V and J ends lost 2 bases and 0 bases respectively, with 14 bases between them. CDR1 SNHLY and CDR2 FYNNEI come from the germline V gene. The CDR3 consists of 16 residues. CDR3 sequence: CASSELGGISSYEQYF. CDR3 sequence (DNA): TGTGCCAGCAGTGAATTAGGTGGAATTAGCTCCTACGAGCAGTACTTC.

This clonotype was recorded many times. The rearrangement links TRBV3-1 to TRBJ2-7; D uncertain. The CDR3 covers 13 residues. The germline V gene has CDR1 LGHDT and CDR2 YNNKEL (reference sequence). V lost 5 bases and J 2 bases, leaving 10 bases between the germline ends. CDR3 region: CASSGDGAYEQYF. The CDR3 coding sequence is TGTGCCAGCAGCGGGGATGGTGCCTACGAGCAGTACTTC.

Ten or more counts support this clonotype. The CDR3 region is CSVEARDSRPPAQYF. In DNA form, the CDR3 reads TGCAGCGTTGAAGCTCGGGACTCAAGACCGCCCGCCCAGTACTTC. This sequence joins TRBV29-1 and TRBJ2-5; D is perhaps TRBD2 (6 bases). Germline assignment: CDR1 SQVTM and CDR2 ANQGSEA. Trimming took 1 base from V and 9 from J, leaving 21 bases between them. The CDR3 spans 15 residues.

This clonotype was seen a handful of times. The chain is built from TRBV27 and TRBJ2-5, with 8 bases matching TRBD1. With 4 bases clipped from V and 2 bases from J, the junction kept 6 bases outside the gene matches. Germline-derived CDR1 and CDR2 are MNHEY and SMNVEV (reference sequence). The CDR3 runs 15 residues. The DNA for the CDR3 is TGTGCCAGCAGTTCTTGGACAGGGACTCAAGAGACCCAGTACTTC. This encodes CASSSWTGTQETQYF.

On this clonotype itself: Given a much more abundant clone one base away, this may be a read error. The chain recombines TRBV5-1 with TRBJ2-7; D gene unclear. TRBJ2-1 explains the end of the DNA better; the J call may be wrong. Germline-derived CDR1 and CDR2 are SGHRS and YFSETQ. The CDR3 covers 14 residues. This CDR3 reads CASSLSGASYEQFF. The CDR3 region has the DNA TGCGCCAGCAGCTTGTCAGGTGCCTCCTACGAGCAGTTCTTC.

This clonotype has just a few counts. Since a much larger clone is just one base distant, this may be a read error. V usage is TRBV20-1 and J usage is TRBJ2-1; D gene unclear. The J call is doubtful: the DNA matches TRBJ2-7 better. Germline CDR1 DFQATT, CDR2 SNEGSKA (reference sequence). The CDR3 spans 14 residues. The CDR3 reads CSAREPARHNEQYF. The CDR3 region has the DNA TGCAGTGCTAGAGAACCCGCTCGACACAATGAGCAGTACTTC.

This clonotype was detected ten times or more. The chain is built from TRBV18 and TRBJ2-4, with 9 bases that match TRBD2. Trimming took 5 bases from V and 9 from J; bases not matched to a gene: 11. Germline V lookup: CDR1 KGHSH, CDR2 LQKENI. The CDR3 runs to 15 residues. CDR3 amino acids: CASSKVAGDWGIQYF. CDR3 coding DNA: TGTGCCAGCTCAAAGGTAGCGGGAGATTGGGGCATTCAGTACTTC.

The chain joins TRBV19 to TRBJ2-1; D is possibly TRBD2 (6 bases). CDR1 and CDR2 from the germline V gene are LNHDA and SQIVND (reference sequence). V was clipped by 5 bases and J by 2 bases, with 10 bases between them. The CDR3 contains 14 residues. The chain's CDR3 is CASSSLAPYNEQFF. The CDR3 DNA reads TGTGCCAGTAGTTCACTAGCTCCCTACAATGAGCAGTTCTTC.

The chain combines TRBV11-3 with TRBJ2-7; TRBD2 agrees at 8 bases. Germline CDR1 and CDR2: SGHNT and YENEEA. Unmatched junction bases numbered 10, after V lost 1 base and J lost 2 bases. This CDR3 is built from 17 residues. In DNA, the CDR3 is TGTGCCAGCAGCTTAGCCTACTCTAGCGGGCGGACCTACGAGCAGTACTTC. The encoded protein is CASSLAYSSGRTYEQYF.

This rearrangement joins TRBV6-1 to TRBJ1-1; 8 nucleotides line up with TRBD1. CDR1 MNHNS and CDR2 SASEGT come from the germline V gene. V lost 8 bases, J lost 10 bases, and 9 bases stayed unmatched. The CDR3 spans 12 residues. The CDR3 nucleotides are TGTGCCAGCGATATTCAGGGGGCGCGAGCTTTCTTT. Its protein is CASDIQGARAFF.